This T cell receptor (beta chain) was profiled in a study of PD-L1 blockade in urothelial cancer. Study details: At 3 weeks after treatment start (second dose) and again at 6 weeks, blood was analyzed. Peripheral blood specimens exhibited a median yield of around 140,000 T cells.

Specified time point: pretreatment peripheral blood. The CDR3 has 19 residues. Germline CDR1 SGHAT, CDR2 FQNNGV. V dropped 6 bases and J dropped 2; count of bases not matched to a gene: 20. This table comes from immunoSEQ multiplex PCR, and its TCRdb copy is limited to in-frame clones, with some not included. Of 49,000 or so clones in the sample, 79% were seen once. The chain carries TRBV11-2 and TRBJ2-5; 8 bases line up with TRBD1. The clonotype originates from a man aged 65 to 85 with urothelial cancer. The starting material was PBMCs, obtained around atezolizumab (anti-PD-L1) treatment. The CDR3: CASSQRRERWTGQQETQYF. CDR3 DNA: TGTGCCAGCAGTCAAAGACGGGAGAGGTGGACAGGGCAACAAGAGACCCAGTACTTC.